This is a list of T cell receptor beta chains from one sample in a study of T-cell reconstitution after alpha-beta-depleted transplantation in children. TCRdb fed the PCR reads into MiXCR, producing one record per CDR3 protein. This table holds some 300,000 distinct CDR3 sequences, almost 8% found once. Sample: peripheral blood, taken 360 days after TCRalphabeta/CD19-depleted stem cell transplant. The receptors were gathered from a female patient aged 2-9 years who had a stem cell transplant for Fanconi anemia, so the T cells may come from the graft donor. The CDR3 runs from the conserved cysteine through the conserved F or W. The D gene is left open where the match is weak. Rows give clone size only sometimes, using once, few, many, or a class for an expanded clone.

>TRBV2|few|NA|15|TRBJ1-6
CASSGPGRRNSPLHF
TGTGCCAGCAGTGGCCCGGGACGGAGAAATTCACCCCTCCACTTT
>TRBV28|many|NA|14|TRBJ1-1
CASHLRGALTEAFF
TGTGCCAGCCACCTTCGGGGGGCTCTTACTGAAGCTTTCTTT
>TRBV12-3/TRBV12-4|few|TRBD1|15|TRBJ2-7
CASSLMGQGFREQYF
TGTGCCAGCAGTTTAATGGGACAGGGGTTTCGGGAGCAGTACTTC
>TRBV7-2|many|NA|15|TRBJ2-5
CASSLESGWEETQYF
TGTGCCAGCAGCTTAGAATCGGGGTGGGAAGAGACCCAGTACTTC
>TRBV7-3|NA|TRBD2|16|TRBJ2-5
CASSLSSGLAEETQYF
TGTGCCAGCAGCTTATCCTCAGGACTAGCTGAAGAGACCCAGTACTTC
>TRBV20-1|many|TRBD1|13|TRBJ2-5
CSAIRQGAGTQYF
TGCAGTGCTATTCGACAGGGGGCTGGGACCCAGTACTTC
>TRBV24-1|many|NA|14|TRBJ2-3
CATSDQLLLGTQYF
TGTGCCACCAGTGATCAGCTTCTTCTTGGTACGCAGTATTTT
>TRBV4-1|many|NA|15|TRBJ2-3
CASSHTGGGRDTQYF
TGCGCCAGCAGCCACACAGGGGGAGGGCGAGATACGCAGTATTTT
>TRBV7-8|NA|TRBD1|16|TRBJ2-6
CASSHRGLRGANVLTF
TGTGCCAGCAGCCACAGGGGGCTAAGAGGGGCCAACGTCCTGACTTTC
>TRBV25-1|many|TRBD2|16|TRBJ2-3
CASSAASGGLADTQYF
TGTGCCAGCAGTGCAGCTAGCGGGGGTCTCGCAGATACGCAGTATTTT
>TRBV5-1|many|NA|14|TRBJ2-2
CASSSTANTGELFF
TGCGCCAGCAGCTCGACAGCTAACACCGGGGAGCTGTTTTTT
>TRBV7-2|many|TRBD2|14|TRBJ2-7
CASSSGLAVYEQYF
TGTGCCAGCAGCTCGGGACTAGCGGTCTACGAGCAGTACTTC
>TRBV20-1|many|NA|14|TRBJ2-7
CSATTGVSGYEQYF
TGCAGTGCTACTACAGGCGTATCTGGATACGAGCAGTACTTC
>TRBV5-6|many|NA|14|TRBJ2-2
CASSLRGNTGELFF
TGTGCCAGCAGCTTACGCGGGAACACCGGGGAGCTGTTTTTT
>TRBV20-1|many|NA|12|TRBJ2-1
CSASPTHNEQFF
TGCAGTGCTAGCCCCACCCACAATGAGCAGTTCTTC
>TRBV20-1|many|NA|16|TRBJ2-1
CSARHGAGSSYNEQFF
TGCAGTGCTAGGCACGGGGCGGGGAGCTCCTACAATGAGCAGTTCTTC
>TRBV7-3|many|NA|13|TRBJ2-7
CASSFGSPYEQYF
TGTGCCAGCAGCTTTGGCAGCCCCTACGAGCAGTACTTC
>TRBV5-6|many|NA|12|TRBJ2-1
CASSLGDNEQFF
TGTGCCAGCAGCTTGGGCGACAATGAGCAGTTCTTC
>TRBV29-1|many|NA|12|TRBJ2-2
CSVEGASGELFF
TGCAGCGTTGAGGGGGCGTCCGGGGAGCTGTTTTTT
>TRBV7-3|few|NA|15|TRBJ1-2
CASSLLRGELDGYTF
TGTGCCAGCAGCTTGCTCCGGGGGGAGTTAGATGGCTACACCTTC
>TRBV6-1|many|NA|15|TRBJ1-2
CASSDGTMPNYGYTF
TGTGCCAGCAGTGATGGGACAATGCCTAACTATGGCTACACCTTC
>TRBV11-2|many|NA|18|TRBJ2-7
CASSLDQSWGQHSYEQYF
TGTGCCAGCAGCTTAGATCAATCTTGGGGACAACACTCCTACGAGCAGTACTTC
>TRBV29-1|many|TRBD2|14|TRBJ2-7
CSVVFGGSSYEQYF
TGCAGCGTTGTTTTCGGCGGGAGCTCCTACGAGCAGTACTTC
>TRBV5-1|many|NA|15|TRBJ2-3
CASSLGPAGSDTQYF
TGCGCCAGCAGCTTGGGACCCGCGGGGTCGGATACGCAGTATTTT
>TRBV24-1|NA|NA|15|TRBJ1-6
CATSDSRQGYSPLHF
TGTGCCACCAGTGATTCGCGCCAGGGGTATTCACCCCTCCACTTT
>TRBV7-9|NA|NA|14|TRBJ1-1
CAISSQGGNTEAFF
TGTGCCATCAGCTCTCAGGGAGGGAACACTGAAGCTTTCTTT
>TRBV6-1|NA|TRBD1|15|TRBJ1-1
CASSKSGQANTEAFF
TGTGCCAGCAGTAAATCGGGACAGGCAAACACTGAAGCTTTCTTT
>TRBV4-3|NA|NA|15|TRBJ1-1
CASSQDPRVFTEAFF
TGCGCCAGCAGCCAAGATCCCCGGGTTTTCACTGAAGCTTTCTTT
>TRBV20-1|many|TRBD2|11|TRBJ2-1
CSAGEGHEQFF
TGCAGTGCAGGGGAGGGCCATGAGCAGTTCTTC
>TRBV6-5|few|TRBD2|16|TRBJ2-1
CASRYPAGTSGIEQFF
TGTGCCAGCAGGTATCCCGCCGGGACTAGCGGGATTGAGCAGTTCTTC
>TRBV5-6|many|TRBD2|15|TRBJ2-1
CASSLVGGSLNEQFF
TGTGCCAGCAGCTTGGTGGGCGGGAGCTTAAATGAGCAGTTCTTC
>TRBV5-1|many|NA|15|TRBJ2-3
CASSPGGAGTDTQYF
TGCGCCAGCAGCCCGGGGGGCGCGGGGACAGATACGCAGTATTTT